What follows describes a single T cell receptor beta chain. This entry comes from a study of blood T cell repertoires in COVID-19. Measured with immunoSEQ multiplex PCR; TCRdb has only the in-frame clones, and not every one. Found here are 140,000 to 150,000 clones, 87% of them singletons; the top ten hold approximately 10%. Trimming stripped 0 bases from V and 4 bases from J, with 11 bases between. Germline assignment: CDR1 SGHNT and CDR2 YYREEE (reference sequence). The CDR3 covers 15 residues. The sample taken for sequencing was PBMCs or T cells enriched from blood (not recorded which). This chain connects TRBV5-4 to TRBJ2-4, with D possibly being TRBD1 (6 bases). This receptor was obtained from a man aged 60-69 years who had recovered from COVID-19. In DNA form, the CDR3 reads TGTGCCAGCAGCTTGGACAGGGTGTCGAAAAACATTCAGTACTTC. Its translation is CASSLDRVSKNIQYF.